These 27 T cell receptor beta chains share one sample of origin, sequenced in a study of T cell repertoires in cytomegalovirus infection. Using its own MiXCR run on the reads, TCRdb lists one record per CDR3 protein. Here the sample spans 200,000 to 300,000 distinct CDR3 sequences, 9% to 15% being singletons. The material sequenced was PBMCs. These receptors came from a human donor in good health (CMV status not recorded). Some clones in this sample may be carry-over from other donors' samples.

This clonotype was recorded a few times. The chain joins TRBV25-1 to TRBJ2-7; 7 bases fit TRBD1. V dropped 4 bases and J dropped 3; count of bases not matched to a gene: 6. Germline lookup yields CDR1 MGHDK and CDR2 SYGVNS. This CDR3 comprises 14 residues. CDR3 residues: CASSGGQTIYEQYF. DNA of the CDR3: TGTGCCAGCAGTGGGGGACAGACTATCTACGAGCAGTACTTC.

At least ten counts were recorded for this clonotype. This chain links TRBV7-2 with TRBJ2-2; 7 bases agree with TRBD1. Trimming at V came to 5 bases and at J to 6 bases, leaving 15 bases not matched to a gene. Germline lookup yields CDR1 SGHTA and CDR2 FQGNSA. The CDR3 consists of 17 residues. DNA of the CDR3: TGTGCCAGCAGCCCCCGGTGGGGCAGGGGGAATCCCGGGGAGCTGTTTTTT. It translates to CASSPRWGRGNPGELFF.

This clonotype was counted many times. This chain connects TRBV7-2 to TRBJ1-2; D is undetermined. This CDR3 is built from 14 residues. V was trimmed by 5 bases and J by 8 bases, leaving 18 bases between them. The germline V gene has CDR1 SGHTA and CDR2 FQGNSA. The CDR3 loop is CASSPAAQRKGYTF. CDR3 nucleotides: TGTGCCAGCAGCCCCGCCGCCCAGCGTAAAGGCTACACCTTC.

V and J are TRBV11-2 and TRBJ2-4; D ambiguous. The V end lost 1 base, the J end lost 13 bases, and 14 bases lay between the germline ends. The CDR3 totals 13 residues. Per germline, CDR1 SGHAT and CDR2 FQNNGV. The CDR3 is CASSLGLTAKQYF. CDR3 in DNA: TGTGCCAGCAGCTTAGGTTTGACGGCGAAACAGTACTTC.

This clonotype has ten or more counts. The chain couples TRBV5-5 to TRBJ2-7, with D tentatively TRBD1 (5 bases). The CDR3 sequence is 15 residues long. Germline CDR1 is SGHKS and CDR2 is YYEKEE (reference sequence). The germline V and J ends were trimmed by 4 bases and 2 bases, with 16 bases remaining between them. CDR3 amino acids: CASSRDSPSTYEQYF. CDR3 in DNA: TGTGCCAGCAGCCGAGACAGCCCTTCCACCTACGAGCAGTACTTC.

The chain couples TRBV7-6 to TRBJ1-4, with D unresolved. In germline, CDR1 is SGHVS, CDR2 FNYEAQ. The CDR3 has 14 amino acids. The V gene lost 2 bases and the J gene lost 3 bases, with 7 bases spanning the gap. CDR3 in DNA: TGTGCCAGCAGCTTATCAGGCCCTAATGAAAAACTGTTTTTT. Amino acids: CASSLSGPNEKLFF.

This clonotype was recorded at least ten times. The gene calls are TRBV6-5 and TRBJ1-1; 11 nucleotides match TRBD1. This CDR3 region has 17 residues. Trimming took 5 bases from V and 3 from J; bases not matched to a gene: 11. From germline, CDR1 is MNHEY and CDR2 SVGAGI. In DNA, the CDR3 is TGTGCCAGCAGTCGGGACCGGGACAGGGGGAAGTACACTGAAGCTTTCTTT. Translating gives CASSRDRDRGKYTEAFF.

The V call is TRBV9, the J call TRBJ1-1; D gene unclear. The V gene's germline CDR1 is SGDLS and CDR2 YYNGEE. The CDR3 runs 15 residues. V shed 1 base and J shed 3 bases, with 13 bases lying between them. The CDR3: CASSVSPSWDTEAFF. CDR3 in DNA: TGTGCCAGCAGCGTAAGCCCCTCATGGGACACTGAAGCTTTCTTT.

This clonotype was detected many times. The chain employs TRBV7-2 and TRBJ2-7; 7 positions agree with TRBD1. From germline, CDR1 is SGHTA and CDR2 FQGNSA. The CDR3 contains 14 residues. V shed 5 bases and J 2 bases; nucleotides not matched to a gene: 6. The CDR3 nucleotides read TGTGCCAGCAGCCCCCAGACAGGGACCTACGAGCAGTACTTC. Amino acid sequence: CASSPQTGTYEQYF.

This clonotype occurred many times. As DNA, the CDR3 is TGTGCCAGCAGTGAAGTTTTCCCCGGGGAGCTGTTTTTT. As protein: CASSEVFPGELFF. The gene calls are TRBV25-1 and TRBJ2-2; no clear D. V lost 2 bases and J lost 6, with 7 bases in between. The CDR3 contains 13 residues. CDR1 is MGHDK, CDR2 SYGVNS, per germline.

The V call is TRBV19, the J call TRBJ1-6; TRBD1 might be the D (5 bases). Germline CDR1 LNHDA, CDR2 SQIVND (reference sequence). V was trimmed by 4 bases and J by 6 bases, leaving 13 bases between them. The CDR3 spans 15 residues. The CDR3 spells CASSKQDRSNSPLHF. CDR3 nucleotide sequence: TGTGCCAGTAGTAAACAGGACCGTTCTAATTCACCCCTCCACTTT.

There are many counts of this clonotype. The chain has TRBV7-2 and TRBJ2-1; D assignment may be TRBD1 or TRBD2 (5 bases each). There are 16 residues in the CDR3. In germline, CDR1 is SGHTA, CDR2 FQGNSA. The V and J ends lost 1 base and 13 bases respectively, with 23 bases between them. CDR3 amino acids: CASSLDPGTQIGRQFF. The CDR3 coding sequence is TGTGCCAGCAGCTTAGACCCCGGGACCCAGATTGGTCGCCAGTTCTTC.

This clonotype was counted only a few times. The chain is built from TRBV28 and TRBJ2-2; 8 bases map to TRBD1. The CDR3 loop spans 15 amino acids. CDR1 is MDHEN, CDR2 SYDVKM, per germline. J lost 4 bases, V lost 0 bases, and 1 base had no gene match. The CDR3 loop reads CASSLWGQATGELFF. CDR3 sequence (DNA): TGTGCCAGCAGTTTATGGGGACAGGCCACCGGGGAGCTGTTTTTT.

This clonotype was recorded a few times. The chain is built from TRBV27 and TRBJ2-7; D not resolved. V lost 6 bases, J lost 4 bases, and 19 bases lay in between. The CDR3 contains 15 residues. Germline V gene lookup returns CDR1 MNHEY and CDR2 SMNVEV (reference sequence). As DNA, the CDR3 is TGTGCCAGCAGGCAGAGCGTTATAAGAGCTTACGAGCAGTACTTC. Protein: CASRQSVIRAYEQYF.

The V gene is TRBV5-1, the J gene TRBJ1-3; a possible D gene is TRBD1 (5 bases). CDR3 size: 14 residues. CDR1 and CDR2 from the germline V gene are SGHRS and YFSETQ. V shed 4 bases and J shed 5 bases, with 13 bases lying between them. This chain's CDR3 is CASSLDKSRNTIYF. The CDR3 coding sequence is TGCGCCAGCAGCCTGGACAAAAGTAGAAACACCATATATTTT.

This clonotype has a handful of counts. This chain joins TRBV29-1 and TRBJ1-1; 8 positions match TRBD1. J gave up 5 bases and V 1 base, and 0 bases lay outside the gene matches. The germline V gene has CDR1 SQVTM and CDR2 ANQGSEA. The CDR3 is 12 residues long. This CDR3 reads CSVEGTGTEAFF. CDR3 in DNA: TGCAGCGTTGAAGGGACAGGGACTGAAGCTTTCTTT.

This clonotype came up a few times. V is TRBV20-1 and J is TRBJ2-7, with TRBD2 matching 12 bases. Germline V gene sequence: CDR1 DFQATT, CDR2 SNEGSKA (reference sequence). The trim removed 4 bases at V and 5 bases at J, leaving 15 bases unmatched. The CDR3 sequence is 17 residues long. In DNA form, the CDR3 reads TGCAGTGCTACAGAGGGTGGGCTAGCGGGGGGGCCCGACGAGCAGTACTTC. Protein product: CSATEGGLAGGPDEQYF.

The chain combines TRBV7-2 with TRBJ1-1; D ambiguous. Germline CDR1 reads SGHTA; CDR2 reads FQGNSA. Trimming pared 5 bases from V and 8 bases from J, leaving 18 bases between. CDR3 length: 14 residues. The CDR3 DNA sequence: TGTGCCAGCAGCCCACTACTTCCGGTTCAGGAAGCTTTCTTT. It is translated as CASSPLLPVQEAFF.

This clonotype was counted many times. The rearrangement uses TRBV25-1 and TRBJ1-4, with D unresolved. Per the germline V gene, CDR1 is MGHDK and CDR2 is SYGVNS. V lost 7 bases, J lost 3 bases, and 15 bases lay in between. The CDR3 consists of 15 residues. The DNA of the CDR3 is TGTGCCAGCACCCTCTCCGGGGAGCCTAATGAAAAACTGTTTTTT. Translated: CASTLSGEPNEKLFF.

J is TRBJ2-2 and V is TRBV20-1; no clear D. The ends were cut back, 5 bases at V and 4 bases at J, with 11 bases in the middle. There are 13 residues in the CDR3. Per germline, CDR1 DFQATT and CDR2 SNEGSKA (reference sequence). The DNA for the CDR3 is TGCAGTGCTCCCAGGAGTGGCACCGGGGAGCTGTTTTTT. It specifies CSAPRSGTGELFF.

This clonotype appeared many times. CDR3 DNA sequence: TGTGCCAGCAGCTCCCTACCCGGGAAGGATACGCAGTATTTT. Amino acids: CASSSLPGKDTQYF. The rearrangement uses TRBV7-3 and TRBJ2-3; the D gene is possibly TRBD2 (5 bases). CDR1 and CDR2 from the germline V gene are SGHTA and FQGTGA. Trimming shortened V by 4 bases and J by 6 bases, and 14 bases separated the two germline ends. The CDR3 is 14 residues long.

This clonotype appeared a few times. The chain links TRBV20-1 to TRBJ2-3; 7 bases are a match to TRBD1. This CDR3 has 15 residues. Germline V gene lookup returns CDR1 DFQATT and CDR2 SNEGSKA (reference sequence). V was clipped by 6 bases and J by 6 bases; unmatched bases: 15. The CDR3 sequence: CSAEKGQGEWDTQYF. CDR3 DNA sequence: TGCAGTGCCGAAAAGGGGCAGGGGGAATGGGATACGCAGTATTTT.

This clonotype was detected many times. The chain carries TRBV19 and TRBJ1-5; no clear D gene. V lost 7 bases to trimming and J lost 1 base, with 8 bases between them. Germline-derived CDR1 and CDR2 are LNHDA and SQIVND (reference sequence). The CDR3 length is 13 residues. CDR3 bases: TGTGCCAGTAATGACGTAAGCAATCAGCCCCAGCATTTT. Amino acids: CASNDVSNQPQHF.

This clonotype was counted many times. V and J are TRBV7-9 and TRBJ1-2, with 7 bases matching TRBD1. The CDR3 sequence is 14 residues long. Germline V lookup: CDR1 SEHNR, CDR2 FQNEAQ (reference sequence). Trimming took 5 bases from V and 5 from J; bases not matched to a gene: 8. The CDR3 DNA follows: TGTGCCAGCAGCCCCGGGACAGACTATTATGGCTACACCTTC. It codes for CASSPGTDYYGYTF.

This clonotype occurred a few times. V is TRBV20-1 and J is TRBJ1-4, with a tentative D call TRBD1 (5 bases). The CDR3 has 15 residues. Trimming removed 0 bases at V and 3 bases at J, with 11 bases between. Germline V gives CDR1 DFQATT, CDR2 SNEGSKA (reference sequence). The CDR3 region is CSARDWDGPNEKLFF. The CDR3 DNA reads TGCAGTGCTAGAGATTGGGACGGCCCTAATGAAAAACTGTTTTTT.

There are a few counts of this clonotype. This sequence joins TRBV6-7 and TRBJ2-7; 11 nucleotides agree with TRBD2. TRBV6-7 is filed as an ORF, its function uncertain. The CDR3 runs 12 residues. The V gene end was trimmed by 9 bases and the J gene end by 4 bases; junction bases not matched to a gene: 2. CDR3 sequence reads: CARGLAAYEQYF. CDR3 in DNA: TGTGCCAGGGGACTAGCGGCGTACGAGCAGTACTTC.

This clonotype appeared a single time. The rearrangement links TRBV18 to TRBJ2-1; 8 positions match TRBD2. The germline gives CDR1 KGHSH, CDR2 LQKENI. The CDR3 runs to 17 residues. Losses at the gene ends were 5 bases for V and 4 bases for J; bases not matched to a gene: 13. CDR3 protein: CASSSASGSNGYNEQFF. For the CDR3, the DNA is TGTGCCAGCTCATCGGCGAGCGGGAGTAACGGATACAATGAGCAGTTCTTC.